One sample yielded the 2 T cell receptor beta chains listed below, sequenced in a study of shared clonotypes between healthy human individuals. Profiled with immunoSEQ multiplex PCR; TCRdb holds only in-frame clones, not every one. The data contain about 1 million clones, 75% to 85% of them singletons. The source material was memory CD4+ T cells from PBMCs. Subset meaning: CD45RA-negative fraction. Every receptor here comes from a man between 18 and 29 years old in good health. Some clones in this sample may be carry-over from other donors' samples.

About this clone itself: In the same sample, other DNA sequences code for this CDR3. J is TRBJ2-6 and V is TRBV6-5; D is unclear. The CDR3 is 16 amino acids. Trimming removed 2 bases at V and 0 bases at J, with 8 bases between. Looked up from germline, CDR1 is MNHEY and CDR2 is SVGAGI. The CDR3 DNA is TGTGCCAGCAGTTACCGCACAGCCTCTGGGGCCAACGTCCTGACTTTC. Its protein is CASSYRTASGANVLTF.

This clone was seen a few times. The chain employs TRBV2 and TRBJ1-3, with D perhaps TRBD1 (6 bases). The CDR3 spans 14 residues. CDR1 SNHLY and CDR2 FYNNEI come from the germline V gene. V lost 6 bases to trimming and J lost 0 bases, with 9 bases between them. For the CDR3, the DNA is TGTGCCAGCAGACGGGACACCTCTGGAAACACCATATATTTT. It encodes CASRRDTSGNTIYF. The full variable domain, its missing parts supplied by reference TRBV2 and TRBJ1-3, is EPEVTQTPSHQVTQMGQEVILRCVPISNHLYFYWYRQILGQKVEFLVSFYNNEISEKSEIFDDQFSVERPDGSNFTLKIRSTKLEDSAMYFCASRRDTSGNTIYFGEGSWLTVV.